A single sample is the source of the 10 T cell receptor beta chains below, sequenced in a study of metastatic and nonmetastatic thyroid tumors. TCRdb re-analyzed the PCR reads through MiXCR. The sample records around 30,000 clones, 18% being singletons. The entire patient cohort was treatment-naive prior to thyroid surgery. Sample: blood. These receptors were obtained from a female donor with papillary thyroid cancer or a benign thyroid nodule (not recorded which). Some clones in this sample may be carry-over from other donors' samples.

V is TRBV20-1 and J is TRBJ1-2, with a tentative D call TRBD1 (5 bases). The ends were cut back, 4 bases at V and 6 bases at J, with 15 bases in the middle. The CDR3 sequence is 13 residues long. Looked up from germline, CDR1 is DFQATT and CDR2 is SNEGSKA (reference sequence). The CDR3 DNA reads TGCAGTGCTACTTTCCCCGGGGGGGATGGCTACACCTTC. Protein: CSATFPGGDGYTF.

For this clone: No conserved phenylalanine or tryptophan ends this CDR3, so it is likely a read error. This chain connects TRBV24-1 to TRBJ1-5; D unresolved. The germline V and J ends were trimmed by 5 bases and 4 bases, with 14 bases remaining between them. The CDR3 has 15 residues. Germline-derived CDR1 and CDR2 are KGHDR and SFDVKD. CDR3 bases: TGTGCCACCAGTGTGTGGATGGGTGCTAATCAGCCCCAGCATTTA. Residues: CATSVWMGANQPQHL.

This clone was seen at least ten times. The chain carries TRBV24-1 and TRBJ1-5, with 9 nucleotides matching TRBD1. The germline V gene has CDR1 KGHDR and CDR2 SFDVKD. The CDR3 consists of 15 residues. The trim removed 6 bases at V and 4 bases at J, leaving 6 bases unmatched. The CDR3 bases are TGTGCCACCAGTCCCGGGACAGGGATTAATCAGCCCCAGCATTTT. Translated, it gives CATSPGTGINQPQHF.

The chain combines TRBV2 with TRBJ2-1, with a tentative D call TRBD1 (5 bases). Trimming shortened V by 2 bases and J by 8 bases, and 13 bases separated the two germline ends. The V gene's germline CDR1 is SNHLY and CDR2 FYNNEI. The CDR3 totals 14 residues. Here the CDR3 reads CASSELGSRDEQFF. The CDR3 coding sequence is TGTGCCAGCAGTGAACTTGGCAGCAGGGATGAGCAGTTCTTC.

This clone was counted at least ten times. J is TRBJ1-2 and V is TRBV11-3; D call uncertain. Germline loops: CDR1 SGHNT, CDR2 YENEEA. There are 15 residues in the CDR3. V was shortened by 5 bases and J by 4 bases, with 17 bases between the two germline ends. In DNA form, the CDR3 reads TGTGCCAGCAGCCCAACTCCTACGGGTTTCTATGGCTACACCTTC. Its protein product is CASSPTPTGFYGYTF.

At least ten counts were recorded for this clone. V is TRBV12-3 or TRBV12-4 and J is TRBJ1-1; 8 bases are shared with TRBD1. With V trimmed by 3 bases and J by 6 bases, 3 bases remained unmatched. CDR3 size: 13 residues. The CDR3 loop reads CASSLNRGAEAFF. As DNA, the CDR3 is TGTGCCAGCAGTTTGAACAGGGGGGCTGAAGCTTTCTTT.

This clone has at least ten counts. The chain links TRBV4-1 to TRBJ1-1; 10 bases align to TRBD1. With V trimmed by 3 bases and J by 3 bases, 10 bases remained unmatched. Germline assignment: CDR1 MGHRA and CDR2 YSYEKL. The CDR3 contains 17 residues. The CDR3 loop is CASSHWGQGIRDTEAFF. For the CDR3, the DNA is TGCGCCAGCAGCCACTGGGGACAGGGGATCAGGGACACTGAAGCTTTCTTT.

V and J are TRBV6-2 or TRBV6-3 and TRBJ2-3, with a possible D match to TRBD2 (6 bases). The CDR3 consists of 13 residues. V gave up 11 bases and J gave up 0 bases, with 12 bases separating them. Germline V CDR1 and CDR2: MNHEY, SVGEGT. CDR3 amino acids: CASRDSSTDTQYF. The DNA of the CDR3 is TGTGCCTCCCGGGACTCTAGCACAGATACGCAGTATTTT.

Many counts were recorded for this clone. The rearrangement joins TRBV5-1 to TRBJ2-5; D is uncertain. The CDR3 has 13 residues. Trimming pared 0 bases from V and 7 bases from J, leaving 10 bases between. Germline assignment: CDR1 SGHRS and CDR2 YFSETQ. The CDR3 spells CASSLVGSGTQYF. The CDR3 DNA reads TGCGCCAGCAGCTTGGTGGGATCTGGGACCCAGTACTTC.

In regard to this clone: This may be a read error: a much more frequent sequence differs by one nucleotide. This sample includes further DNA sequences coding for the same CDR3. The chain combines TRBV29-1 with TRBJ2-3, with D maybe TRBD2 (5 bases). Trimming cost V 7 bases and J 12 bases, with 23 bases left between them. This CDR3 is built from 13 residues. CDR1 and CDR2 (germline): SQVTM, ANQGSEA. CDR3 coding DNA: TGCAGCGCTGAGGGCCCAGTGGGTGTGGCTCAGTATTTT. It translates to CSAEGPVGVAQYF.